The 18 T cell receptor beta chains listed next were all sequenced from one sample in a study of blood T cell repertoires in COVID-19. Produced via immunoSEQ multiplex PCR; TCRdb's table is partial and in-frame only. The sample lists fewer than 35,000 clones; 75% to 85% were seen once. Sequencing was carried out using peripheral blood. The receptors here all came from a man older than 75 with active COVID-19.

CDR3 DNA: TGTGCCAGCAGGGCCGACAGGAAAGGCAATCAGCCCCAGCATTTT. Its translation is CASRADRKGNQPQHF. The genes are TRBV2 and TRBJ1-5, with a weak D call TRBD1 (6 bases). CDR3 length: 15 amino acids. The germline V gene has CDR1 SNHLY and CDR2 FYNNEI. V lost 6 bases to trimming and J lost 2 bases, with 14 bases between them.

The rearrangement joins TRBV9 to TRBJ1-1; D gene unclear. This CDR3 spans 13 amino acids. V shed 3 bases and J shed 4 bases, with 10 bases lying between them. Germline loops: CDR1 SGDLS, CDR2 YYNGEE. The CDR3 region has the DNA TGTGCCAGCAGCGCCCACCTGAGCACTGAAGCTTTCTTT. Amino acids: CASSAHLSTEAFF.

J is TRBJ2-2 and V is TRBV7-2; TRBD2 aligns across 7 bases. The length of the CDR3 is 17 residues. The V segment lost 1 base and the J segment 3 bases; nucleotides outside the gene matches: 8. Germline V CDR1 and CDR2: SGHTA, FQGNSA. This CDR3 is CASSLVSGSGHTGELFF. The DNA for the CDR3 is TGTGCCAGCAGCTTAGTCTCTGGTAGCGGGCACACCGGGGAGCTGTTTTTT.

The rearrangement uses TRBV2 and TRBJ2-5, with D maybe TRBD1 (5 bases). This CDR3 is built from 13 residues. Germline V gives CDR1 SNHLY, CDR2 FYNNEI. V gave up 1 base and J gave up 2 bases, with 5 bases separating them. The CDR3 is CASSEEGQETQYF. The CDR3 bases are TGTGCCAGCAGTGAAGAGGGGCAAGAGACCCAGTACTTC.

This clone was counted a single time. The chain uses TRBV6-2 or TRBV6-3 and TRBJ2-1; no clear D gene. There are 12 residues in the CDR3. V lost 0 bases, J lost 8 bases, and 5 bases lay in between. Per the germline V gene, CDR1 is MNHEY and CDR2 is SVGEGT. The CDR3, as DNA: TGTGCCAGCAGTTACTCCGCGGATGAGCAGTTCTTC. Translation: CASSYSADEQFF.

The chain carries TRBV9 and TRBJ2-5; a possible D gene is TRBD1 (5 bases). From germline, CDR1 is SGDLS and CDR2 YYNGEE. The CDR3 spans 15 residues. Deletions cut 4 bases from V and 2 bases from J, with 15 bases between. The CDR3: CASSPGRQIQETQYF. CDR3 coding DNA: TGTGCCAGCAGCCCCGGGCGACAGATACAAGAGACCCAGTACTTC. Full variable domain (rest looked up from reference TRBV9 and TRBJ2-5): DSGVTQTPKHLITATGQRVTLRCSPRSGDLSVYWYQQSLDQGLQFLIQYYNGEERAKGNILERFSAQQFPDLHSELNLSSLELGDSALYFCASSPGRQIQETQYFGPGTRLLVL.

J is TRBJ2-6 and V is TRBV2; TRBD1 might be the D (5 bases). The germline V and J ends were trimmed by 4 bases and 1 base, with 11 bases remaining between them. This CDR3 has 16 residues. CDR1 and CDR2 from the germline V gene are SNHLY and FYNNEI. CDR3 protein: CASSGFQGSGANVLTF. The CDR3 DNA sequence: TGTGCCAGCAGTGGTTTTCAGGGTTCTGGGGCCAACGTCCTGACTTTC.

The DNA for the CDR3 is TGCGCCAGCAGCTTGAAAGTTGGAGGCCAGTCCTACGAGCAGTACTTC. Protein sequence: CASSLKVGGQSYEQYF. J is TRBJ2-7 and V is TRBV5-1; D is perhaps TRBD2 (5 bases). From germline, CDR1 is SGHRS and CDR2 YFSETQ. The CDR3 covers 16 residues. Trimming shortened V by 1 base and J by 1 base, and 15 bases separated the two germline ends.

This chain joins TRBV5-1 and TRBJ1-1; 7 nucleotides agree with TRBD1. With 4 bases clipped from V and 1 base from J, the junction kept 4 bases outside the gene matches. CDR3 size: 14 residues. Germline V gene sequence: CDR1 SGHRS, CDR2 YFSETQ. The CDR3 reads CASSHGTANTEAFF. CDR3 DNA sequence: TGCGCCAGCAGCCACGGGACAGCGAACACTGAAGCTTTCTTT.

The rearrangement joins TRBV7-9 to TRBJ2-5, with a tentative D call TRBD2 (5 bases). There are 12 residues in the CDR3. Germline V gene data show CDR1 as SEHNR and CDR2 as FQNEAQ (reference sequence). Between the trimmed V and J ends, which lost 6 bases and 1 base, there was a span of 6 bases. The CDR3 DNA follows: TGTGCCAGCAGGGACTTCCAAGAGACCCAGTACTTC. Encoded protein: CASRDFQETQYF.

This chain connects TRBV9 to TRBJ1-5, with TRBD1 matching 7 bases. CDR3 length equals 14 residues. V lost 3 bases and J lost 3; bases outside the gene matches: 3. CDR1 and CDR2 from the germline V gene are SGDLS and YYNGEE. The CDR3 loop reads CASSDGTANQPQHF. The CDR3 DNA reads TGTGCCAGCAGCGACGGGACAGCCAATCAGCCCCAGCATTTT.

This sequence joins TRBV18 and TRBJ1-5; 11 bases line up with TRBD1. Trimming removed 3 bases from V and 6 bases from J; junction bases left unmatched: 7. The CDR3 loop spans 16 amino acids. Germline V CDR1 and CDR2: KGHSH, LQKENI. DNA of the CDR3: TGTGCCAGCTCACCTTCTGGACAGGGGGCCGGTCAGCCCCAGCATTTT. Translation: CASSPSGQGAGQPQHF.

The chain joins TRBV7-2 to TRBJ2-5; maybe TRBD2 (5 bases). Germline V CDR1 and CDR2: SGHTA, FQGNSA. The ends were cut back, 1 base at V and 2 bases at J, with 11 bases in the middle. The CDR3 spans 15 residues. The CDR3 is CASSLVSSGQETQYF. CDR3 bases: TGTGCCAGCAGCTTAGTGTCCAGCGGACAAGAGACCCAGTACTTC.

The CDR3 loop is CASNPEAASLFYGYTF. Written as DNA, the CDR3 is TGTGCCAGCAACCCGGAGGCGGCATCACTATTCTATGGCTACACCTTC. The chain is built from TRBV9 and TRBJ1-2; no clear D gene. The CDR3 runs 16 residues. The germline V gene encodes CDR1 SGDLS and CDR2 YYNGEE. Trimming stripped 6 bases from V and 4 bases from J, with 22 bases between.

This clone was seen only a few times. The V and J genes are TRBV21-1 and TRBJ2-3; TRBD1, the D gene given by the table, was not confirmed from the DNA. TRBV21-1 is tagged as a pseudogene. The CDR3 has 16 residues. The CDR3 DNA follows: TGTGCCAGCAGCCCCTCGGGACGGGGACACACAGATACGCAGTATTTT. Its protein product is CASSPSGRGHTDTQYF.

The chain recombines TRBV5-5 with TRBJ2-1, with D possibly TRBD1 on 6 matching bases. CDR1 is SGHKS, CDR2 YYEKEE, per germline (reference sequence). There are 16 residues in the CDR3. The V end was cut by 0 bases, the J end by 4 bases, with 14 bases between. The CDR3 DNA follows: TGTGCCAGCAGCTTGGCCCCAGGGGCGCGGTACAATGAGCAGTTCTTC. Its translation is CASSLAPGARYNEQFF.

V and J are TRBV7-9 and TRBJ1-2; the D gene is possibly TRBD1 (6 bases). V lost 4 bases and J 4 bases, leaving 13 bases between the germline ends. The CDR3 runs 14 residues. CDR1 is SEHNR, CDR2 FQNEAQ, per germline (reference sequence). CDR3 protein: CASSYSDRFYGYTF. The CDR3 DNA follows: TGTGCCAGCAGCTACTCCGACAGGTTCTATGGCTACACCTTC. The whole variable domain, filled in from reference TRBV7-9 and TRBJ1-2, reads DTGVSQNPRHKITKRGQNVTFRCDPISEHNRLYWYRQTLGQGPEFLTYFQNEAQLEKSRLLSDRFSAERPKGSFSTLEIQRTEQGDSAMYLCASSYSDRFYGYTFGSGTRLTVV.

A few counts support this clone. The chain has TRBV2 and TRBJ1-5; D call uncertain. Germline values: CDR1 SNHLY, CDR2 FYNNEI. The CDR3 totals 14 residues. V was cut by 1 base and J by 6 bases, with 10 bases left in between. CDR3: CASSEGLLAQPQHF. For the CDR3, the DNA is TGTGCCAGCAGTGAAGGTCTCCTGGCTCAGCCCCAGCATTTT. The whole variable domain, filled in from reference TRBV2 and TRBJ1-5, reads EPEVTQTPSHQVTQMGQEVILRCVPISNHLYFYWYRQILGQKVEFLVSFYNNEISEKSEIFDDQFSVERPDGSNFTLKIRSTKLEDSAMYFCASSEGLLAQPQHFGDGTRLSIL.